This T cell receptor (beta chain) appears in the sequencing data of a study of memory CD4+ T cells and cytomegalovirus serostatus. At the level of the study: Healthy Belgian adult donors included fewer than 10 CMV-positive and 24 CMV-negative people.

Generated by immunoSEQ multiplex PCR, the TCRdb table keeps only in-frame clones and is missing some. The data contain some 65,000 clones, around 81% of them seen just once; the ten biggest clones take up less than 0.6%. The sort gate was single viable CD3+CD4+CD8-CD45RO+ cells for memory CD4+ T cells. CD4+ T cells were isolated by positive magnetic selection. Sequencing was carried out using memory CD4+ T cells from blood. The receptor was derived from an adult in good health and CMV-seronegative. Some clones in this sample may be carry-over from other donors' samples.

CDR3 amino acids: CASSYGADFEQYF. CDR3 in DNA: TGTGCCAGCAGTTACGGGGCGGACTTCGAGCAGTACTTC. This chain uses TRBV6-5 with TRBJ2-7, with D tentatively TRBD1 or TRBD2 (5 bases each). V lost 2 bases and J 6 bases, leaving 11 bases between the germline ends. Germline V gene data show CDR1 as MNHEY and CDR2 as SVGAGI. This CDR3 region has 13 residues.